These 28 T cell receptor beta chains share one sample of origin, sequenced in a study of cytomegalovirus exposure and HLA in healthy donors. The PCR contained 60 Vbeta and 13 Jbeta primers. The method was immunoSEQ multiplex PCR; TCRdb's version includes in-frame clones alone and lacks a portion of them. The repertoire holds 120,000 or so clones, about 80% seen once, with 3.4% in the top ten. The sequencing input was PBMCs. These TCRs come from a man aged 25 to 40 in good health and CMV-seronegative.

The CDR3 here is CASLRDRGNNEQFF. The CDR3 nucleotides are TGTGCCAGTCTTCGGGACAGGGGTAACAATGAGCAGTTCTTC. This chain links TRBV28 with TRBJ2-1, with 10 bases identical to TRBD1. The CDR3 length is 14 residues. Germline V CDR1 and CDR2: MDHEN, SYDVKM. The V gene end was trimmed by 9 bases and the J gene end by 5 bases; junction bases not matched to a gene: 7.

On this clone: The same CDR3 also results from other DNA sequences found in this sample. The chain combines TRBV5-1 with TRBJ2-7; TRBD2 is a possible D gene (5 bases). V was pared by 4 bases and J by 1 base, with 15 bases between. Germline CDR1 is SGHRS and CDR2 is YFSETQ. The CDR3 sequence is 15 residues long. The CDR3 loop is CASSASGLPSYEQYF. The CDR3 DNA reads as TGCGCCAGCAGCGCCAGCGGTCTCCCTTCCTACGAGCAGTACTTC.

CDR3 bases: TGTGCCAGCAGCAAGGGACAGAGCCTTTTGACAGATACGCAGTATTTT. Protein sequence: CASSKGQSLLTDTQYF. The V and J genes are TRBV16 and TRBJ2-3, with 7 nucleotides matching TRBD1. There are 16 residues in the CDR3. In germline, CDR1 is KGHSY, CDR2 FQNENV. V was clipped by 5 bases and J by 3 bases; unmatched bases: 11.

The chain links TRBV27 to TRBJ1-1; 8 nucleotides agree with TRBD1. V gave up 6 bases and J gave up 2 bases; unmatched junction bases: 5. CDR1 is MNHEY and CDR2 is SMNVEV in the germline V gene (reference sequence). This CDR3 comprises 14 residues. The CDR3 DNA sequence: TGTGCCAGCAGACCGGACAGGGTCAACACTGAAGCTTTCTTT. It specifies CASRPDRVNTEAFF.

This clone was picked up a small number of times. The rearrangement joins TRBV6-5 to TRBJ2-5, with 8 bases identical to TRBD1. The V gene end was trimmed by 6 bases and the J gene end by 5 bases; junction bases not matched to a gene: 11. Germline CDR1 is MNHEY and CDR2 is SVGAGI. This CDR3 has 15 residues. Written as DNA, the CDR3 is TGTGCCAGCAGCCCGACAGGGGCCAAACGGGAGACCCAGTACTTC. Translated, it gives CASSPTGAKRETQYF.

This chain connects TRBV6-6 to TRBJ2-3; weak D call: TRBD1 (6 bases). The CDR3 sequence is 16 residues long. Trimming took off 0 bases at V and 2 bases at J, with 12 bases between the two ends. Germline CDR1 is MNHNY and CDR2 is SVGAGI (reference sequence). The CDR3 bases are TGTGCCAGCAGTTACTCCCCAGGGGTGAACACAGATACGCAGTATTTT. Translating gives CASSYSPGVNTDTQYF.

In DNA, the CDR3 is TGTGCCAGCAGCCCGGGGGGGCAGGGGGAGACCCAGTACTTC. Its protein product is CASSPGGQGETQYF. The V call is TRBV2, the J call TRBJ2-5; 8 bases line up with TRBD2. CDR1 is SNHLY and CDR2 is FYNNEI in the germline V gene. Losses at the gene ends were 6 bases for V and 5 bases for J; bases not matched to a gene: 8. This CDR3 region has 14 residues.

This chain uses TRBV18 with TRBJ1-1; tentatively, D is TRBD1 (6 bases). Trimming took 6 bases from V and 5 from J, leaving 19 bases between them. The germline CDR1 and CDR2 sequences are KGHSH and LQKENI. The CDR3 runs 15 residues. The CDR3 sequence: CASSPIQGILTEAFF. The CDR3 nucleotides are TGTGCCAGCTCGCCGATACAGGGAATTCTAACTGAAGCTTTCTTT. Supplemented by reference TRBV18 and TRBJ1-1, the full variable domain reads NAGVMQNPRHLVRRRGQEARLRCSPMKGHSHVYWYRQLPEEGLKFMVYLQKENIIDESGMPKERFSAEFPKEGPSILRIQQVVRGDSAAYFCASSPIQGILTEAFFGQGTRLTVV.

Written as DNA, the CDR3 is TGTGCCAGCAGTCCCGTAGGGGGGGATCAGCCCCAGCATTTT. This codes for CASSPVGGDQPQHF. The chain combines TRBV27 with TRBJ1-5; D possibly corresponds to TRBD1 (6 bases). Germline V lookup: CDR1 MNHEY, CDR2 SMNVEV (reference sequence). The CDR3 sequence is 14 residues long. Deletions cut 5 bases from V and 5 bases from J, with 13 bases between.

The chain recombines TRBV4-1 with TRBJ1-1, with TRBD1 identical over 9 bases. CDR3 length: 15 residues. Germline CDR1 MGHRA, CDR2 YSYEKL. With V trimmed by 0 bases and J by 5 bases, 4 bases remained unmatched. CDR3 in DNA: TGCGCCAGCAGCCAAGATGAACAGGGGGCGACTGAAGCTTTCTTT. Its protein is CASSQDEQGATEAFF.

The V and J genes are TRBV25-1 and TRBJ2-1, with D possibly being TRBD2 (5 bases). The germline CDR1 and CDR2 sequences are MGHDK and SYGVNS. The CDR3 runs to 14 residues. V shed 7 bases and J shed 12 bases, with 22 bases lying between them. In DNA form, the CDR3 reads TGTGCCAGCAAGCACCCAGCGATGACGAGCGGGCAGTTCTTC. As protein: CASKHPAMTSGQFF.

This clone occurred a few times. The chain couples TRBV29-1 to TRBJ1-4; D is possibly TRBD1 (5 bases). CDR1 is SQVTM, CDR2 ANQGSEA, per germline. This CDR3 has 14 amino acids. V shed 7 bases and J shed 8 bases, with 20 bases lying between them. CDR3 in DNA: TGCAGCGCAGGAGGGACCCTGTCGCGAGAAAAACTGTTTTTT. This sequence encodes CSAGGTLSREKLFF.

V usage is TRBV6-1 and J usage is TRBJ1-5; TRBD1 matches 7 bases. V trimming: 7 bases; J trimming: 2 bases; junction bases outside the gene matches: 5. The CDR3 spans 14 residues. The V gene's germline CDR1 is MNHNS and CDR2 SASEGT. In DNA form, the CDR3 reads TGTGCCAGCACAGGGGGTTATGGCAATCAGCCCCAGCATTTT. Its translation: CASTGGYGNQPQHF.

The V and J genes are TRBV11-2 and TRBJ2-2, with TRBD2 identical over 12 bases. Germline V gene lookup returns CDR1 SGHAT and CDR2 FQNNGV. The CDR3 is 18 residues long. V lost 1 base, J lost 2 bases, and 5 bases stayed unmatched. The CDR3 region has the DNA TGTGCCAGCAGCTTAGTACTAGCGGGAGGAATTAACACCGGGGAGCTGTTTTTT. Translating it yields CASSLVLAGGINTGELFF.

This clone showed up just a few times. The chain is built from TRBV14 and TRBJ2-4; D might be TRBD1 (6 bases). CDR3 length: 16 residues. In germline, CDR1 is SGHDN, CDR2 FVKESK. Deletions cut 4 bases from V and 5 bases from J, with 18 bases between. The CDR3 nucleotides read TGTGCCAGCAGCCCCTCGCAGGGGCGACTTCAAAACATTCAGTACTTC. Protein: CASSPSQGRLQNIQYF.

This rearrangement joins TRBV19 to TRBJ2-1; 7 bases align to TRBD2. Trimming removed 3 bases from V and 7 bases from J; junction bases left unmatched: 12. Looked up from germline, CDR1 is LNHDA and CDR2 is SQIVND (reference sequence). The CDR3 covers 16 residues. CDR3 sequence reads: CASSIFGPSSGNEQFF. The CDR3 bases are TGTGCCAGTAGTATTTTTGGGCCAAGTAGCGGGAATGAGCAGTTCTTC.

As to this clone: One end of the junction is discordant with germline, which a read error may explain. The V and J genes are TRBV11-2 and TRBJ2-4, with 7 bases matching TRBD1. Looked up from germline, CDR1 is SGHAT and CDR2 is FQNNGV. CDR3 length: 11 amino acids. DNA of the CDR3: TGTGCCAGCAGCTCAACACAGGGGACGCACTTC. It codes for CASSSTQGTHF.

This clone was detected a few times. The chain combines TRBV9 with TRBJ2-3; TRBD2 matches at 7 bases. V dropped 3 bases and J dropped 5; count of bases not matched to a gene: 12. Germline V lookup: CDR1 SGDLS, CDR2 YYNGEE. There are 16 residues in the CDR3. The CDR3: CASSAPPWGGKDTQYF. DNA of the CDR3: TGTGCCAGCAGCGCACCCCCGTGGGGGGGGAAAGATACGCAGTATTTT.

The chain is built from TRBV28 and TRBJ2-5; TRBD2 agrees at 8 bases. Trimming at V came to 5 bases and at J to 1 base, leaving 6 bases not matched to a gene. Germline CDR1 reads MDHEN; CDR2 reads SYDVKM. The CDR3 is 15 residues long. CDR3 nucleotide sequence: TGTGCCAGCAGTCGGACACTAGCGGCCCAAGAGACCCAGTACTTC. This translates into CASSRTLAAQETQYF.

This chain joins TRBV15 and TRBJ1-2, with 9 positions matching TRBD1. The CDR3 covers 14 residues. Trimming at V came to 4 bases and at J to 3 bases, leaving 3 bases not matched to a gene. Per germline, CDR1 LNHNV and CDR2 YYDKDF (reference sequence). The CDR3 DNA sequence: TGTGCCACCAGCACCAGACAGGGGGACTATGGCTACACCTTC. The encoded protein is CATSTRQGDYGYTF.

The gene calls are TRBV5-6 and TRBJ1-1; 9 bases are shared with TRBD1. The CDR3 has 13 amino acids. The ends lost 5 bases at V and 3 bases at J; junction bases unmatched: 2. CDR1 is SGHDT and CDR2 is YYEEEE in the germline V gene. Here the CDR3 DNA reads TGTGCCAGCAGAAGGACAGGGGACACTGAAGCTTTCTTT. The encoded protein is CASRRTGDTEAFF.

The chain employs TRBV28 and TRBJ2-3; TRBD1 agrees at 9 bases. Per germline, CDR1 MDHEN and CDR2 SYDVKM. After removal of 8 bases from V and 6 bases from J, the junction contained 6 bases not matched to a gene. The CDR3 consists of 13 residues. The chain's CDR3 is CASSGTGRDTQYF. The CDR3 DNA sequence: TGTGCCAGCTCAGGGACAGGGAGGGATACGCAGTATTTT.

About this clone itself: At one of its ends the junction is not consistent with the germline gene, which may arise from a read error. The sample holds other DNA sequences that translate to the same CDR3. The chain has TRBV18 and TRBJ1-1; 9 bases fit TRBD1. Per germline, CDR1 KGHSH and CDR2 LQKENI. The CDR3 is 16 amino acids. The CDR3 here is CASSPTDRGMNTEAFF. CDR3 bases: TGTGCTAGCTCACCGACGGACAGGGGAATGAACACTGAAGCTTTCTTT. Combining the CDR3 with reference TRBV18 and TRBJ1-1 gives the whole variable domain NAGVMQNPRHLVRRRGQEARLRCSPMKGHSHVYWYRQLPEEGLKFMVYLQKENIIDESGMPKERFSAEFPKEGPSILRIQQVVRGDSAAYFCASSPTDRGMNTEAFFGQGTRLTVV.

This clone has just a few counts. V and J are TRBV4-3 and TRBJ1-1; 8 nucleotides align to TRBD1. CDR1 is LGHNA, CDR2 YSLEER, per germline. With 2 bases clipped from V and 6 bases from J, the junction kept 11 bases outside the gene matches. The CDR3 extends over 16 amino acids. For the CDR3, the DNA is TGCGCCAGCAGCCAAACTTCAGGACAGGGATACCCTGAAGCTTTCTTT. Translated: CASSQTSGQGYPEAFF.

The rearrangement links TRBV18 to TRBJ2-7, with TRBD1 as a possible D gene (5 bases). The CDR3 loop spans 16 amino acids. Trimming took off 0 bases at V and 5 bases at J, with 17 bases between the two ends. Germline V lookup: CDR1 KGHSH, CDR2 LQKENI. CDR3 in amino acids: CASSPPISKGIDEQYF. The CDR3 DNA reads TGTGCCAGCTCACCACCGATAAGCAAGGGGATAGACGAGCAGTACTTC.

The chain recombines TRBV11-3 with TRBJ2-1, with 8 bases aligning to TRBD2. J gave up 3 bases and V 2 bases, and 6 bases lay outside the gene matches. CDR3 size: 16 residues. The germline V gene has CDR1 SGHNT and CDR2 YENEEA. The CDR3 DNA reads TGTGCCAGCAGCTTATTCCCCAGCGGGGGCTACAATGAGCAGTTCTTC. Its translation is CASSLFPSGGYNEQFF.

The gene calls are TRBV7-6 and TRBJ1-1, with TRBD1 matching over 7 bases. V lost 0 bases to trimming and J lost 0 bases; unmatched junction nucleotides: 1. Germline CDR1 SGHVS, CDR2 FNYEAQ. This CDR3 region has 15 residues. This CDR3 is CASSLAGQMNTEAFF. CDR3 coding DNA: TGTGCCAGCAGCTTAGCGGGACAGATGAACACTGAAGCTTTCTTT.

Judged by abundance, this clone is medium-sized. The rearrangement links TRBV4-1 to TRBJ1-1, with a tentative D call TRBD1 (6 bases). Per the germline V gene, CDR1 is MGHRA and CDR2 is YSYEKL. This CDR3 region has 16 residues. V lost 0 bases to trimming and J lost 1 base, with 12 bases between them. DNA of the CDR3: TGCGCCAGCAGCCAAGATTGGGGACAAACGAACACTGAAGCTTTCTTT. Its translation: CASSQDWGQTNTEAFF.